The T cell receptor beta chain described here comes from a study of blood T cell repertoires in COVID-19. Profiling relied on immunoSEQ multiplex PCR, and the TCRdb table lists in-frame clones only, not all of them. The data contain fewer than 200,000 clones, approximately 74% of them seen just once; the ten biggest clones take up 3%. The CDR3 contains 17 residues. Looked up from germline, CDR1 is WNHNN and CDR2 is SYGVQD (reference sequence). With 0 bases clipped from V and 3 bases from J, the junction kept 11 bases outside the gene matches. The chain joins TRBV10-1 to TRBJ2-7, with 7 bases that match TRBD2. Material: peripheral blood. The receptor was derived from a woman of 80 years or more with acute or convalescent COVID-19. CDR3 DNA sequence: TGCGCCAGCAGTGAGTCGACGGGGGGTCTAGCGGTCTACGAGCAGTACTTC. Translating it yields CASSESTGGLAVYEQYF.